The clone carrying this T cell receptor beta chain was seen just once. No antigen is known for it. A much more abundant neighbour one base away suggests this may be a read error. The germline gives CDR1 SGHTA, CDR2 FQGNSA. V was cut by 4 bases and J by 0 bases, with 12 bases left in between. The CDR3 runs to 15 residues. This sample is drawn from a study of molecular identifiers for immune sequencing clone quantification. General observations from the study: Clonotypes topping 20 RNA copies carried over 97% of effector molecules but under 1% of naive ones. Sizes of highly expanded clones could be underestimated through identical TCRs sharing a barcode.

Previously described methods and listed TCR primers were employed for the bulk TCR libraries. From the PCR reads, TCRdb called clonotypes with MiXCR, one entry per CDR3 protein. Of about 630,000 distinct CDR3 sequences in the sample, around 25% were seen once. The receptor comes from a human donor in good health. Some libraries in this study had Jurkat cell RNA spiked in. The chain uses TRBV7-2 and TRBJ1-1, with TRBD1 as a possible D gene (5 bases). The sample consisted of naive CD8+ T cells from blood, with Jurkat cell RNA spiked in. Subset specified: FACS-sorted CD8+CD4-CCR7+CD45RA+ naive T cells. The CDR3 DNA reads TGTGCCAGCAGCTGGAGACAGCTCATGAACACTGAAGCTTTCTTT. Translating it yields CASSWRQLMNTEAFF.